The entry below describes one TCR beta chain. Germline CDR1 reads KGHDR; CDR2 reads SFDVKD. Trimming took 5 bases from V and 6 from J; bases not matched to a gene: 9. This CDR3 has 15 amino acids. CD4+ T cells from unexposed donors were obtained before the COVID-19 pandemic (2011-2018). The sample belongs to a study of CD4 T cells in relation to SARS-CoV-2 and coronaviruses. Sequencing used immunoSEQ multiplex PCR; TCRdb keeps in-frame clones, though not all of them. Of about 60,000 clones in the sample, approximately 94% were seen once. The chain employs TRBV24-1 and TRBJ2-7; 10 bases line up with TRBD2. This TCR was recovered from a human donor in good health. The sequencing sample was made of naive CD4+ T cells from PBMCs. The subset was: naive CD4+ T cells isolated by negative enrichment. The CDR3, as DNA: TGTGCCACCAGTGTTCCCGGGACTAGCGCATTCGAGCAGTACTTC. Protein: CATSVPGTSAFEQYF.